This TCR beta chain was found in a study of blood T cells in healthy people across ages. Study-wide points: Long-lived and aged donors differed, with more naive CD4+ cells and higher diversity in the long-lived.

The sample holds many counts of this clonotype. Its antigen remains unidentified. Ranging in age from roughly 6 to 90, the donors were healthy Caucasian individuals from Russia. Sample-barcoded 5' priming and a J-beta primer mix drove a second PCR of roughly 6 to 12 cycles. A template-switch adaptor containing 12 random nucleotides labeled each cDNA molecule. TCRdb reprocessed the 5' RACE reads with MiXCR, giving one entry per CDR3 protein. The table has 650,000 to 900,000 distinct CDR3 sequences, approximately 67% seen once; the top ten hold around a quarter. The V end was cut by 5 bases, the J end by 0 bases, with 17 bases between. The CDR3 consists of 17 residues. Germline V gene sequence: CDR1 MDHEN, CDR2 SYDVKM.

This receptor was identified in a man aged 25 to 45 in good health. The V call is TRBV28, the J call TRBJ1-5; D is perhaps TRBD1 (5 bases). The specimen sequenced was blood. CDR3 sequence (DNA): TGTGCCAGCAGTGTAGCCGGGACGGCCTATAGCAATCAGCCCCAGCATTTT. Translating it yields CASSVAGTAYSNQPQHF.